This is a list of T cell receptor beta chains from one sample in a study of T-cell memory formation after mild COVID-19. MiXCR was run by TCRdb on the 5' RACE reads, yielding one entry per CDR3 protein. The sample comprises 85,000 to 130,000 distinct CDR3 sequences, about 18% of which are singletons, and more than 25% rests with the top ten. The sequenced sample was PBMCs or a T cell subset sorted from them (not recorded which). The receptor set was obtained from an adult woman who had mild COVID-19 (a few samples of this study predate the infection). Cell type and time point are not known. Each CDR3 is given with its conserved first and last residue. Each record gives: V gene, J gene, CDR3 protein.

V: TRBV24-1; J: TRBJ1-2; CDR3: CATSPRPGQEHYGYTF
V: TRBV6-5; J: TRBJ1-4; CDR3: CASSLSPNEKLFF
V: TRBV2; J: TRBJ2-2; CDR3: CASSTPSGSGELFF
V: TRBV4-1; J: TRBJ1-1; CDR3: CASSLQGLRGTEAFF
V: TRBV19; J: TRBJ2-3; CDR3: CASSIRGSGTDTQYF
V: TRBV27; J: TRBJ2-1; CDR3: CASSAGVVNEQFF
V: TRBV9; J: TRBJ2-7; CDR3: CASSAFGGTYEQYF
V: TRBV5-1; J: TRBJ2-1; CDR3: CASSLVPRRDNEQFF
V: TRBV5-1; J: TRBJ1-1; CDR3: CASSLRDSGWNTEAFF
V: TRBV27; J: TRBJ2-2; CDR3: CASSLTGTSGATGELFF
V: TRBV7-9; J: TRBJ2-6; CDR3: CASGKTGPGANVLTF
V: TRBV29-1; J: TRBJ1-2; CDR3: CSARTPYGYTF
V: TRBV20-1; J: TRBJ1-1; CDR3: CSARSAGGGTEAFF
V: TRBV7-9; J: TRBJ2-7; CDR3: CASTAWGTYEQYF
V: TRBV7-9; J: TRBJ2-1; CDR3: CASSLRTSGPYNEQFF
V: TRBV5-4; J: TRBJ2-7; CDR3: CASASLAGDHEQYF
V: TRBV29-1; J: TRBJ1-6; CDR3: CSVAGTGNSPLHF
V: TRBV4-1; J: TRBJ2-1; CDR3: CASSQGTSNEQFF
V: TRBV11-2; J: TRBJ2-7; CDR3: CASSLWADYEQYF
V: TRBV5-1; J: TRBJ2-1; CDR3: CASSLAGGSNEQFF
V: TRBV10-3; J: TRBJ2-2; CDR3: CAISGVDTGELFF
V: TRBV9; J: TRBJ2-5; CDR3: CASSVGIAAQETQYF
V: TRBV4-3; J: TRBJ2-1; CDR3: CASSQDTGGPHNEQFF
V: TRBV4-1; J: TRBJ2-3; CDR3: CASSQEGLAGKDTQYF
V: TRBV20-1; J: TRBJ1-5; CDR3: CSASPPRTDSNQPQHF
V: TRBV19; J: TRBJ1-1; CDR3: CASSIWSGRGEAFF
V: TRBV7-9; J: TRBJ1-1; CDR3: CASSLGGQRYEAFF
V: TRBV11-2; J: TRBJ2-2; CDR3: CASSLGLANTGELFF
V: TRBV7-9; J: TRBJ2-1; CDR3: CASSNYNEQFF
V: TRBV6-2/TRBV6-3; J: TRBJ2-1; CDR3: CASSPGTSGYSSYNEQFF
V: TRBV12-3/TRBV12-4; J: TRBJ2-7; CDR3: CASSSRGREQYF
V: TRBV4-3; J: TRBJ2-1; CDR3: CASSQAGDSYNEQFF
V: TRBV28; J: TRBJ2-7; CDR3: CASSSGSVGYEQYF
V: TRBV20-1; J: TRBJ2-7; CDR3: CSAREGGYEQYF
V: TRBV12-3/TRBV12-4; J: TRBJ2-3; CDR3: CASSRTSTDTQYF
V: TRBV9; J: TRBJ2-1; CDR3: CASSPSGSALYNEQFF
V: TRBV15; J: TRBJ2-1; CDR3: CATSRDRGQEQFF
V: TRBV20-1; J: TRBJ2-7; CDR3: CSARAATSHYEQYF
V: TRBV13; J: TRBJ2-7; CDR3: CASSNRGTSWEQYF
V: TRBV7-9; J: TRBJ2-2; CDR3: CASSARDRANTGELFF
V: TRBV5-1; J: TRBJ2-1; CDR3: CASSLDEGGSSYNEQFF
V: TRBV7-9; J: TRBJ2-7; CDR3: CASSFIGEQYF
V: TRBV24-1; J: TRBJ2-3; CDR3: CATTDDSTDTQYF
V: TRBV2; J: TRBJ2-1; CDR3: CASSEWPTANEQFF
V: TRBV5-1; J: TRBJ1-2; CDR3: CASSLEQGMDGYTF
V: TRBV6-5; J: TRBJ2-2; CDR3: CASSSGQNTGELFF
V: TRBV12-3/TRBV12-4; J: TRBJ1-1; CDR3: CASRAQGWPEAFF
V: TRBV7-9; J: TRBJ1-1; CDR3: CASSLPDRNNEAFF
V: TRBV28; J: TRBJ2-7; CDR3: CASSAGGVEQYF
V: TRBV9; J: TRBJ2-3; CDR3: CASSVEGGEPDTQYF
V: TRBV9; J: TRBJ2-1; CDR3: CASSPPGTGKYNEQFF
V: TRBV27; J: TRBJ1-2; CDR3: CASSHTSQGSAYGYTF
V: TRBV20-1; J: TRBJ2-7; CDR3: CSARDGPVQYF
V: TRBV7-6; J: TRBJ2-5; CDR3: CASSFRLAGYQETQYF
V: TRBV24-1; J: TRBJ2-1; CDR3: CATSDPGLAGVEQFF
V: TRBV25-1; J: TRBJ2-7; CDR3: CASSTGFLGYEQYF
V: TRBV15; J: TRBJ1-1; CDR3: CAIQQGVGTEAFF
V: TRBV20-1; J: TRBJ2-4; CDR3: CSARSEDKNIQYF
V: TRBV19; J: TRBJ1-1; CDR3: CASSIGPIELAFF
V: TRBV29-1; J: TRBJ2-7; CDR3: CSALTTGTGSSYEQYF